This TCR beta chain was captured in a study of T cell changes during pregnancy in multiple sclerosis. Repertoires were generated with immunoSEQ multiplex PCR, while TCRdb's copy carries only in-frame clones and drops some. The repertoire holds under 65,000 clones, with 90% to 95% as singletons. Losses at the gene ends were 5 bases for V and 4 bases for J; bases not matched to a gene: 4. Germline lookup yields CDR1 SGHTA and CDR2 FQGTGA. The length of the CDR3 is 14 residues. The receptor was isolated from a female donor with multiple sclerosis, enrolled in a pregnancy study. The chain employs TRBV7-3 and TRBJ2-7; 11 bases are a match to TRBD1. The sample here was CD8+ T cells from peripheral blood mononuclear cells, taken after pregnancy. The CDR3 loop is CASSPGTGGYEQYF. As DNA, the CDR3 is TGTGCCAGCAGCCCCGGGACAGGGGGGTACGAGCAGTACTTC.